The 28 T cell receptor beta chains below all came from one sample that was sequenced in a study of T cell changes during pregnancy in multiple sclerosis. Using immunoSEQ multiplex PCR, the repertoire was profiled, and TCRdb retains in-frame clones only, with some absent. The data show 90,000 or so clones, with about 91% seen just once and approximately 0.97% held by the top ten. The material sequenced was peripheral blood, taken before pregnancy. The receptors stem from a female donor with multiple sclerosis, enrolled in a pregnancy study.

The chain recombines TRBV18 with TRBJ1-1; D perhaps matches TRBD1 (6 bases). CDR1 and CDR2 from the germline V gene are KGHSH and LQKENI. This CDR3 has 14 amino acids. Trimming took off 5 bases at V and 3 bases at J, with 13 bases between the two ends. The DNA of the CDR3 is TGTGCCAGCTCATCGACAGGCCTTGACACTGAAGCTTTCTTT. Translated, it gives CASSSTGLDTEAFF.

The chain joins TRBV12-5 to TRBJ2-1; weak D call: TRBD1 (6 bases). The CDR3 is 12 amino acids. Germline lookup yields CDR1 LGHNT and CDR2 FRNRAP. Trimming cost V 6 bases and J 12 bases, with 15 bases left between them. The CDR3 region has the DNA TGTGCTAGTGGATTTCTGCAGGGGTCGCAGTTCTTC. Translating it yields CASGFLQGSQFF.

The genes are TRBV18 and TRBJ1-1, with a weak D call TRBD1 (6 bases). V was pared by 0 bases and J by 3 bases, with 11 bases between. CDR1 is KGHSH, CDR2 LQKENI, per germline. The CDR3 has 15 residues. The CDR3 is CASSPPLNRDTEAFF. In DNA, the CDR3 is TGTGCCAGCTCACCACCGCTGAACAGGGACACTGAAGCTTTCTTT. The whole variable domain, filled in from reference TRBV18 and TRBJ1-1, reads NAGVMQNPRHLVRRRGQEARLRCSPMKGHSHVYWYRQLPEEGLKFMVYLQKENIIDESGMPKERFSAEFPKEGPSILRIQQVVRGDSAAYFCASSPPLNRDTEAFFGQGTRLTVV.

V usage is TRBV19 and J usage is TRBJ2-3; D possibly corresponds to TRBD2 (5 bases). The CDR3 runs 13 residues. Between the trimmed V and J ends, which lost 3 bases and 4 bases, there was a span of 8 bases. In germline, CDR1 is LNHDA, CDR2 SQIVND (reference sequence). This CDR3 reads CASSIGLSDTQYF. Written as DNA, the CDR3 is TGTGCCAGTAGTATTGGACTGTCAGATACGCAGTATTTT.

The chain is built from TRBV5-8 and TRBJ1-1; TRBD1 agrees at 7 bases. The CDR3 sequence is 16 residues long. The V segment lost 5 bases and the J segment 2 bases; nucleotides outside the gene matches: 12. Germline CDR1 reads SGHTS; CDR2 reads YDEGEE. The CDR3 loop reads CASSRRGTVFNTEAFF. In DNA, the CDR3 is TGTGCCAGCAGTCGCCGAGGGACAGTTTTTAACACTGAAGCTTTCTTT.

The rearrangement joins TRBV7-9 to TRBJ2-7; 9 bases are shared with TRBD1. V trimming: 5 bases; J trimming: 2 bases; junction bases outside the gene matches: 4. CDR3 length: 14 amino acids. The V gene's germline CDR1 is SEHNR and CDR2 FQNEAQ (reference sequence). For the CDR3, the DNA is TGTGCCAGCAGCGCTCGACAGGGGGCCTACGAGCAGTACTTC. Protein: CASSARQGAYEQYF.

The chain uses TRBV5-1 and TRBJ1-1; D gene unclear. V was clipped by 2 bases and J by 0 bases, with 8 bases between them. The length of the CDR3 is 14 residues. Germline V gives CDR1 SGHRS, CDR2 YFSETQ. CDR3 DNA: TGCGCCAGCAGCTTTGGCAGAATGAACACTGAAGCTTTCTTT. As protein: CASSFGRMNTEAFF.

CDR3 residues: CASKRGGLNTGELFF. CDR3 sequence (DNA): TGTGCCAGCAAGAGGGGGGGCCTAAACACCGGGGAGCTGTTTTTT. J is TRBJ2-2 and V is TRBV6-1; a possible D gene is TRBD2 (7 bases). The CDR3 runs 15 residues. The V gene's germline CDR1 is MNHNS and CDR2 SASEGT. The ends were cut back, 7 bases at V and 2 bases at J, with 14 bases in the middle.

CDR3 amino acids: CASSRPGLPLEQYF. CDR3 nucleotides: TGTGCCAGCAGCCGTCCGGGACTGCCCTTGGAGCAGTACTTC. The chain combines TRBV14 with TRBJ2-7; TRBD2 might be the D (6 bases). V was cut by 4 bases and J by 7 bases, with 17 bases left in between. From germline, CDR1 is SGHDN and CDR2 FVKESK. The CDR3 totals 14 residues.

The V gene is TRBV2, the J gene TRBJ2-1, with 12 bases matching TRBD2. Germline V CDR1 and CDR2: SNHLY, FYNNEI. The V gene end was trimmed by 5 bases and the J gene end by 6 bases; junction bases not matched to a gene: 8. The CDR3 runs to 16 residues. The CDR3 nucleotides are TGTGCCAGCAGTCCCATATCTAGCGGGAGGGGCAATGAGCAGTTCTTC. This sequence encodes CASSPISSGRGNEQFF.

The rearrangement joins TRBV18 to TRBJ2-5, with 15 bases aligning to TRBD2. CDR3 length: 17 residues. Germline CDR1 is KGHSH and CDR2 is LQKENI. J was trimmed by 5 bases and V by 5 bases; bases with no gene match: 9. CDR3 protein: CASSRGLAGGPRETQYF. The CDR3 coding sequence is TGTGCCAGCTCAAGAGGACTAGCGGGAGGGCCGCGGGAGACCCAGTACTTC.

The V call is TRBV5-4, the J call TRBJ1-2, with a possible D match to TRBD1 (6 bases). In germline, CDR1 is SGHNT, CDR2 YYREEE (reference sequence). Trimming left V 3 bases short and J 6 bases short, with 15 bases between. CDR3 size: 14 residues. CDR3: CASSSPGTYDGYTF. For the CDR3, the DNA is TGTGCCAGCAGCTCTCCCGGGACATATGATGGCTACACCTTC.

This chain connects TRBV7-6 to TRBJ2-2; TRBD1 aligns across 9 bases. Per germline, CDR1 SGHVS and CDR2 FNYEAQ. The V segment lost 0 bases and the J segment 2 bases; nucleotides outside the gene matches: 1. The CDR3 has 16 residues. The DNA for the CDR3 is TGTGCCAGCAGCTTAGCGACAGGGGGTAACACCGGGGAGCTGTTTTTT. This encodes CASSLATGGNTGELFF.

The table lists this clone with a count of one. The chain carries TRBV10-2 and TRBJ1-1, with 10 bases lining up with TRBD1. This CDR3 is 13 amino acids long. Germline V gives CDR1 WSHSY, CDR2 SAAADI. Losses at the gene ends were 4 bases for V and 6 bases for J; bases not matched to a gene: 2. This CDR3 is CASSGGTGAEAFF. CDR3 in DNA: TGCGCCAGCAGTGGTGGGACAGGGGCTGAAGCTTTCTTT.

The V and J genes are TRBV9 and TRBJ2-3; TRBD1 agrees at 7 bases. After removal of 3 bases from V and 1 base from J, the junction contained 8 bases not matched to a gene. CDR3 length: 16 residues. Germline lookup yields CDR1 SGDLS and CDR2 YYNGEE. CDR3 in amino acids: CASSAGTVFGTDTQYF. In DNA, the CDR3 is TGTGCCAGCAGCGCCGGGACAGTTTTTGGCACAGATACGCAGTATTTT.

The chain has TRBV28 and TRBJ2-5; D unresolved. This CDR3 has 13 amino acids. Germline assignment: CDR1 MDHEN and CDR2 SYDVKM. V shed 2 bases and J shed 4 bases, with 8 bases lying between them. CDR3 residues: CASSLSPPETQYF. CDR3 in DNA: TGTGCCAGCAGTTTAAGCCCCCCAGAGACCCAGTACTTC. The full variable domain, rest sourced from reference TRBV28 and TRBJ2-5, is DVKVTQSSRYLVKRTGEKVFLECVQDMDHENMFWYRQDPGLGLRLIYFSYDVKMKEKGDIPEGYSVSREKKERFSLILESASTNQTSMYLCASSLSPPETQYFGPGTRLLVL.

The J gene is TRBJ1-2, the V gene TRBV29-1, with D possibly being TRBD1 (5 bases). The germline CDR1 and CDR2 sequences are SQVTM and ANQGSEA. V lost 3 bases and J lost 7, with 15 bases in between. The CDR3 totals 13 residues. The chain's CDR3 is CSVEGQGKGGYTF. The CDR3 bases are TGCAGCGTTGAGGGCCAGGGTAAGGGTGGCTACACCTTC. The whole variable domain, filled in from reference TRBV29-1 and TRBJ1-2, reads SAVISQKPSRDICQRGTSLTIQCQVDSQVTMMFWYRQQPGQSLTLIATANQGSEATYESGFVIDKFPISRPNLTFSTLTVSNMSPEDSSIYLCSVEGQGKGGYTFGSGTRLTVV.

The V and J genes are TRBV2 and TRBJ1-1; tentatively, D is TRBD1 (6 bases). The V and J ends lost 6 bases and 1 base respectively, with 12 bases between them. In germline, CDR1 is SNHLY, CDR2 FYNNEI. The CDR3 contains 14 residues. The CDR3 coding sequence is TGTGCCAGCAGGAGGGACAACACGAACACTGAAGCTTTCTTT. It specifies CASRRDNTNTEAFF. Together with reference TRBV2 and TRBJ1-1, the CDR3 gives the full variable domain: EPEVTQTPSHQVTQMGQEVILRCVPISNHLYFYWYRQILGQKVEFLVSFYNNEISEKSEIFDDQFSVERPDGSNFTLKIRSTKLEDSAMYFCASRRDNTNTEAFFGQGTRLTVV.

This clone came up once. The chain joins TRBV19 to TRBJ2-5; D may be TRBD2 (5 bases). CDR1 is LNHDA and CDR2 is SQIVND in the germline V gene (reference sequence). V was shortened by 4 bases and J by 4 bases, with 13 bases between the two germline ends. This CDR3 region has 14 residues. The chain's CDR3 is CASSTRGFLETQYF. The CDR3 DNA is TGTGCCAGTAGTACCCGGGGATTCTTAGAGACCCAGTACTTC.

The chain joins TRBV5-1 to TRBJ1-2; TRBD1 agrees at 8 bases. CDR3 length equals 15 residues. After removal of 9 bases from V and 2 bases from J, the junction contained 12 bases not matched to a gene. Germline CDR1 reads SGHRS; CDR2 reads YFSETQ. The CDR3 loop is CATYYGTGGNYGYTF. As DNA, the CDR3 is TGCGCCACCTACTATGGGACAGGCGGGAACTATGGCTACACCTTC.

V gene TRBV19 combines with J gene TRBJ1-5; 11 nucleotides match TRBD1. The V gene end was trimmed by 6 bases and the J gene end by 6 bases; junction bases not matched to a gene: 4. Germline loops: CDR1 LNHDA, CDR2 SQIVND (reference sequence). The CDR3 is 14 residues long. The CDR3 spells CASRKDRGPQPQHF. In DNA, the CDR3 is TGTGCCAGTAGAAAGGACAGGGGGCCTCAGCCCCAGCATTTT.

This chain connects TRBV7-2 to TRBJ2-1, with a tentative D call TRBD2 (5 bases). The CDR3 is made up of 16 amino acids. The germline V and J ends were trimmed by 1 base and 0 bases, with 10 bases remaining between them. Per germline, CDR1 SGHTA and CDR2 FQGNSA. The CDR3 region has the DNA TGTGCCAGCAGCTTAGTAAGCGGCCACTCCTACAATGAGCAGTTCTTC. Translating it yields CASSLVSGHSYNEQFF.

The chain links TRBV11-1 to TRBJ1-6, with TRBD1 matching over 9 bases. The V gene end was trimmed by 4 bases and the J gene end by 10 bases; junction bases not matched to a gene: 5. The length of the CDR3 is 14 residues. Germline V gives CDR1 SGHAT, CDR2 FQDESV (reference sequence). The CDR3 DNA reads as TGTGCCAGCAGCTCGCGGGACAGGGAGTCACCCCTCCACTTT. Translation gives CASSSRDRESPLHF.

The CDR3 DNA reads as TGTGCCAGCAGGGGGACAGTTAACACTGAAGCTTTCTTT. This translates into CASRGTVNTEAFF. The gene calls are TRBV28 and TRBJ1-1; 7 bases align to TRBD1. CDR1 is MDHEN and CDR2 is SYDVKM in the germline V gene. The CDR3 is made up of 13 amino acids. V trimming: 6 bases; J trimming: 2 bases; junction bases outside the gene matches: 3. The whole variable domain, remainder taken from reference TRBV28 and TRBJ1-1, is DVKVTQSSRYLVKRTGEKVFLECVQDMDHENMFWYRQDPGLGLRLIYFSYDVKMKEKGDIPEGYSVSREKKERFSLILESASTNQTSMYLCASRGTVNTEAFFGQGTRLTVV.

This rearrangement joins TRBV7-8 to TRBJ2-2; 15 bases match TRBD2. This CDR3 region has 17 residues. Germline V lookup: CDR1 SGHVS, CDR2 FQNEAQ. V lost 5 bases and J lost 4; bases outside the gene matches: 5. The DNA for the CDR3 is TGTGCCAGCAGCATTGGGGGACTAGCGGGAGGCACCGGGGAGCTGTTTTTT. As protein: CASSIGGLAGGTGELFF.

The V and J genes are TRBV28 and TRBJ1-2; TRBD1 agrees at 8 bases. J was trimmed by 5 bases and V by 5 bases; bases with no gene match: 7. Germline lookup yields CDR1 MDHEN and CDR2 SYDVKM. This CDR3 comprises 14 residues. This CDR3 reads CASSPGQAEYGYTF. For the CDR3, the DNA is TGTGCCAGCAGTCCGGGACAGGCGGAGTATGGCTACACCTTC.

The chain uses TRBV18 and TRBJ1-3; 7 positions agree with TRBD1. CDR3 length: 17 amino acids. Unmatched junction bases numbered 9, after V lost 2 bases and J lost 2 bases. Germline assignment: CDR1 KGHSH and CDR2 LQKENI. The DNA of the CDR3 is TGTGCCAGCTCACCATCGAGGACAGGTCCCACTGGAAACACCATATATTTT. Translation: CASSPSRTGPTGNTIYF.

The gene calls are TRBV11-2 and TRBJ2-5; a possible D gene is TRBD1 (7 bases). CDR3 size: 15 residues. V lost 5 bases, J lost 5 bases, and 18 bases lay in between. Germline lookup yields CDR1 SGHAT and CDR2 FQNNGV. The CDR3 nucleotides are TGTGCCAGCAGCCCCCGACAGGGCAGCGGGGAGACCCAGTACTTC. Its protein is CASSPRQGSGETQYF.